These 16 T cell receptor beta chains originate from one sample sequenced in a study of CD8+CD57+ T cells in acquired aplastic anemia. Whoever was chosen for sequencing had shown CD8+CD57+ cell expansion by flow cytometry. TCR beta VDJ and CDR3 profiling used genomic DNA as template. TCRdb passed the reads through MiXCR, listing each CDR3 protein once. Of about 290,000 distinct CDR3 sequences detected, approximately 58% appear once; the ten largest clones hold 1.3%. The sequenced sample consisted of sorted CD4+, CD8+, or CD8+CD57+ T cells (not recorded which) from PBMCs. The receptors here all came from a human donor with aplastic anemia.

V and J are TRBV5-1 and TRBJ2-5; D may be TRBD2 (6 bases). The CDR3 runs to 16 residues. Trimming removed 0 bases from V and 9 bases from J, with 21 bases in between. Per the germline V gene, CDR1 is SGHRS and CDR2 is YFSETQ. The CDR3 is CASSLGVGTGDQPQYF. The CDR3 nucleotides read TGCGCCAGCAGCTTGGGGGTGGGGACGGGGGATCAGCCCCAGTACTTC. The full variable domain, its missing parts supplied by reference TRBV5-1 and TRBJ2-5, is KAGVTQTPRYLIKTRGQQVTLSCSPISGHRSVSWYQQTPGQGLQFLFEYFSETQRNKGNFPGRFSGRQFSNSRSEMNVSTLELGDSALYLCASSLGVGTGDQPQYFGPGTRLLVL.

This clonotype has just a few counts. This chain connects TRBV11-2 to TRBJ2-1; no clear D gene. The ends were cut back, 5 bases at V and 8 bases at J, with 13 bases in the middle. The CDR3 sequence is 13 residues long. Germline V gene lookup returns CDR1 SGHAT and CDR2 FQNNGV. The CDR3: CASSPPMEDEQFF. The CDR3 DNA follows: TGTGCCAGCAGCCCACCCATGGAAGATGAGCAGTTCTTC.

This clonotype was observed at least ten times. CDR3: CASSLGWESDTQYF. The CDR3 DNA follows: TGTGCCAGCAGCTTAGGTTGGGAGTCGGATACGCAGTATTTT. This sequence joins TRBV7-9 and TRBJ2-3; D is possibly TRBD2 (5 bases). Between the trimmed V and J ends, which lost 1 base and 6 bases, there was a span of 11 bases. From germline, CDR1 is SEHNR and CDR2 FQNEAQ (reference sequence). The CDR3 covers 14 residues.

This clonotype was observed at least ten times. The V gene is TRBV7-8, the J gene TRBJ2-5; 10 positions agree with TRBD1. The CDR3 has 17 amino acids. CDR1 and CDR2 from the germline V gene are SGHVS and FQNEAQ. V shed 5 bases, J shed 1 base, and the junction held 10 bases outside the gene matches. CDR3 DNA: TGTGCCAGCAGCCCGAGACGCGGGACAGGGGTCCAAGAGACCCAGTACTTC. It translates to CASSPRRGTGVQETQYF.

The CDR3: CASSEGTSGGPPSTDTQYF. Here the CDR3 DNA reads TGCGCCAGCAGTGAGGGGACTAGCGGGGGCCCGCCTAGCACAGATACGCAGTATTTT. The genes are TRBV10-1 and TRBJ2-3; 14 bases are shared with TRBD2. CDR1 and CDR2 from the germline V gene are WNHNN and SYGVQD (reference sequence). The CDR3 sequence is 19 residues long. V gave up 2 bases and J gave up 0 bases; unmatched junction bases: 7.

This clonotype was detected ten times or more. This chain links TRBV10-3 with TRBJ2-5; possibly TRBD2 for D (7 bases). The CDR3 runs to 14 residues. CDR1 is ENHRY, CDR2 SYGVKD, per germline. V was trimmed by 4 bases and J by 2 bases, leaving 11 bases between them. CDR3 bases: TGTGCCATCAGTGGGGGGGGCGGACAAGAGACCCAGTACTTC. It specifies CAISGGGGQETQYF.

CDR3 nucleotide sequence: TGTGCCACCAGCAGAGATTCAAATGGCTACACCTTC. Translated: CATSRDSNGYTF. The chain combines TRBV15 with TRBJ1-2; D is undetermined. This CDR3 comprises 12 residues. Germline loops: CDR1 LNHNV, CDR2 YYDKDF (reference sequence). Trimming stripped 0 bases from V and 6 bases from J, with 5 bases between. Drawing the rest from reference TRBV15 and TRBJ1-2, the complete variable domain is DAMVIQNPRYQVTQFGKPVTLSCSQTLNHNVMYWYQQKSSQAPKLLFHYYDKDFNNEADTPDNFQSRRPNTSFCFLDIRSPGLGDTAMYLCATSRDSNGYTFGSGTRLTVV.

The chain carries TRBV5-1 and TRBJ2-7, with 8 bases aligning to TRBD2. CDR1 is SGHRS and CDR2 is YFSETQ in the germline V gene. CDR3 length: 20 amino acids. J lost 0 bases, V lost 2 bases, and 19 bases had no gene match. For the CDR3, the DNA is TGCGCCAGCAGCTTTTCCGCCGGACGGGGGGGAACGACCAACTCCTACGAGCAGTACTTC. This encodes CASSFSAGRGGTTNSYEQYF.

Ten or more counts support this clonotype. This rearrangement joins TRBV24-1 to TRBJ1-1; 8 nucleotides line up with TRBD1. The germline CDR1 and CDR2 sequences are KGHDR and SFDVKD. The CDR3 runs to 15 residues. V shed 8 bases, J shed 0 bases, and the junction held 7 bases outside the gene matches. CDR3 in DNA: TGTGCCACCATTTACAGGACAGGGATGAACACTGAAGCTTTCTTT. It specifies CATIYRTGMNTEAFF.

CDR3 nucleotide sequence: TGTGCCAGCAGACTCTTACAGAGCAGCACAGATACGCAGTATTTT. It translates to CASRLLQSSTDTQYF. The V call is TRBV27, the J call TRBJ2-3; no firm D call. Germline V gene sequence: CDR1 MNHEY, CDR2 SMNVEV (reference sequence). This CDR3 contains 15 residues. V lost 6 bases to trimming and J lost 0 bases, with 13 bases between them.

The chain carries TRBV10-3 and TRBJ1-5; the D gene is possibly TRBD1 (5 bases). Germline assignment: CDR1 ENHRY and CDR2 SYGVKD. The V gene lost 0 bases and the J gene lost 6 bases, with 9 bases spanning the gap. The CDR3 is made up of 14 amino acids. CDR3 coding DNA: TGTGCCATCAGTGAGTCTCCAGGGACTCAGCCCCAGCATTTT. The encoded protein is CAISESPGTQPQHF.

The chain is built from TRBV24-1 and TRBJ1-5; the match to TRBD1 covers 7 bases. Losses at the gene ends were 6 bases for V and 3 bases for J; bases not matched to a gene: 4. Germline CDR1 KGHDR, CDR2 SFDVKD. There are 14 residues in the CDR3. The CDR3: CATSRDRLNQPQHF. CDR3 bases: TGTGCCACCAGTCGGGACAGACTCAATCAGCCCCAGCATTTT.

This clonotype was counted only a few times. The chain's CDR3 is CASSWTGPYGYTF. CDR3 nucleotides: TGCGCCAGCAGCTGGACAGGGCCCTATGGCTACACCTTC. The gene calls are TRBV5-1 and TRBJ1-2, with 8 nucleotides matching TRBD1. V gave up 3 bases and J gave up 4 bases; unmatched junction bases: 2. Germline V gene lookup returns CDR1 SGHRS and CDR2 YFSETQ. The CDR3 consists of 13 residues.

The chain carries TRBV20-1 and TRBJ1-2; 8 bases are a match to TRBD1. The J segment lost 4 bases and the V segment lost 2 bases, leaving 9 bases of the junction unmatched. The CDR3 has 15 amino acids. Germline lookup yields CDR1 DFQATT and CDR2 SNEGSKA (reference sequence). This chain's CDR3 is CSARPGQGKGYGYTF. In DNA, the CDR3 is TGCAGTGCTAGACCTGGACAGGGCAAAGGCTATGGCTACACCTTC.

This chain joins TRBV7-9 and TRBJ2-5; D ambiguous. The germline V gene encodes CDR1 SEHNR and CDR2 FQNEAQ (reference sequence). The CDR3 totals 13 residues. Trimming took off 4 bases at V and 6 bases at J, with 12 bases between the two ends. This CDR3 is CASSSQGVQTQYF. As DNA, the CDR3 is TGTGCCAGCAGCTCCCAAGGAGTGCAGACCCAGTACTTC.

Concerning this clonotype: One end of the junction varies from germline; a read error may be responsible. V gene TRBV20-1 combines with J gene TRBJ2-7, with TRBD2 matching over 9 bases. Germline assignment: CDR1 DFQATT and CDR2 SNEGSKA (reference sequence). The CDR3 contains 14 residues. The CDR3, as DNA: TGCAGTGCCAGAGCCGCGGGGGGGCCGGTTGAGCAGTACTTC. Protein product: CSARAAGGPVEQYF.